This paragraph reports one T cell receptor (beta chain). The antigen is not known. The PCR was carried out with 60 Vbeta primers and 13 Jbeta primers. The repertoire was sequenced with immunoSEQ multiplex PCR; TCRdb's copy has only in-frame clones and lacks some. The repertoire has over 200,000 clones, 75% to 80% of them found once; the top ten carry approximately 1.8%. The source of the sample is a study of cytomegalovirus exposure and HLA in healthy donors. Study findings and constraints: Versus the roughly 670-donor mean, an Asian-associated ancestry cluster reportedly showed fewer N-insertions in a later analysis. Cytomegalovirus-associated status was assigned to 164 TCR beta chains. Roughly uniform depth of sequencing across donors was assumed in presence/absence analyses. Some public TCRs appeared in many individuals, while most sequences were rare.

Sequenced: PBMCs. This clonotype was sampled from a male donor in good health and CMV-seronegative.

CDR3 sequence reads: CASSQALAGTISYEQYF. CDR3 in DNA: TGCGCCAGCAGCCAAGCTTTGGCCGGGACTATCTCCTACGAGCAGTACTTC. The gene calls are TRBV4-1 and TRBJ2-7; 7 nucleotides match TRBD2. With 1 base clipped from V and 0 bases from J, the junction kept 9 bases outside the gene matches. CDR1 is MGHRA and CDR2 is YSYEKL in the germline V gene. The CDR3 is 17 amino acids.